Included here is one T cell receptor beta chain sequence, with context. Source study methods: It was from reference gene primer amplification that nucleated cell counts were estimated. The protocol was immunoSEQ multiplex PCR, while the TCRdb copy is restricted to in-frame clones and leaves out a portion. Clone size and the V and J calls come from that table; the DNA yielded D and trimming. Of 150,000 or so clones listed, around 82% are singletons. The germline V gene has CDR1 SGHRS and CDR2 YFSETQ. The CDR3 covers 14 residues. V dropped 6 bases and J dropped 7; count of bases not matched to a gene: 9. The data stem from a study of blood T cell repertoires in COVID-19.

The sequence was obtained from a woman in her forties or fifties who had recovered from COVID-19. The sequenced sample consisted of PBMCs or T cells enriched from blood (not recorded which). J is TRBJ1-4 and V is TRBV5-1, with TRBD1 matching over 7 bases. The CDR3 bases are TGCGCCAGCACCCTAGGGGGCGCAGGTGAAAAACTGTTTTTT. It yields the protein CASTLGGAGEKLFF.